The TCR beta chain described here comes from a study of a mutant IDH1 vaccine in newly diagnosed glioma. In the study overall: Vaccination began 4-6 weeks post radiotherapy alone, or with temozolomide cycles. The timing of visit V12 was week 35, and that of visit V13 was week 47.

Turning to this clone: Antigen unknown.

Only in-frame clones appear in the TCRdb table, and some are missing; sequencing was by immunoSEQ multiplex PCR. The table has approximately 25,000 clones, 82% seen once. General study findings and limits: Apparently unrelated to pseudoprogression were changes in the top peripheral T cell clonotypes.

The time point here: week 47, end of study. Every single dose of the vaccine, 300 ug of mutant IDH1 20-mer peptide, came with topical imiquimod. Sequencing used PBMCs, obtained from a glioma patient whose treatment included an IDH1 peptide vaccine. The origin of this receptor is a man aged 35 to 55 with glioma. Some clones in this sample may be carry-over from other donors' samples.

The CDR3 DNA reads TGTGCCAGTGTCCCAACCGGGACAGGGGCCGGCGAGCAGTACTTC. Residues: CASVPTGTGAGEQYF. V is TRBV2 and J is TRBJ2-7, with 10 bases matching TRBD1. The J segment lost 6 bases and the V segment lost 9 bases, leaving 14 bases of the junction unmatched. The CDR3 is made up of 15 amino acids. From germline, CDR1 is SNHLY and CDR2 FYNNEI.